These 17 T cell receptor beta chains share one sample of origin, sequenced in a study of cytomegalovirus exposure and HLA in healthy donors. The study ran its PCR with 60 Vbeta and 13 Jbeta primers. Using immunoSEQ multiplex PCR, the repertoire was profiled, and TCRdb retains in-frame clones only, with some absent. The sample contains 110,000 to 150,000 clones, roughly 80% of which appear only once. Sequenced material: PBMCs. The receptors stem from a male donor in good health and CMV-seronegative.

This clone came up a few times. This chain links TRBV11-1 with TRBJ2-5, with a weak D call TRBD1 (6 bases). The CDR3 loop spans 15 amino acids. Germline V gives CDR1 SGHAT, CDR2 FQDESV (reference sequence). V dropped 6 bases and J dropped 3 bases, with 17 bases sitting between them. The CDR3 DNA follows: TGTGCCAGCAGGGAACAGGGTTGGCAGAAAGAGACCCAGTACTTC. Translating gives CASREQGWQKETQYF. Supplemented by reference TRBV11-1 and TRBJ2-5, the full variable domain reads EAEVAQSPRYKITEKSQAVAFWCDPISGHATLYWYRQILGQGPELLVQFQDESVVDDSQLPKDRFSAERLKGVDSTLKIQPAELGDSAMYLCASREQGWQKETQYFGPGTRLLVL.

This rearrangement joins TRBV5-6 to TRBJ1-2; a possible D gene is TRBD1 (6 bases). V was trimmed by 0 bases and J by 5 bases, leaving 11 bases between them. Germline V gives CDR1 SGHDT, CDR2 YYEEEE. The CDR3 is made up of 14 amino acids. CDR3: CASSLEGEGYGYTF. Written as DNA, the CDR3 is TGTGCCAGCAGCTTGGAGGGGGAGGGATATGGCTACACCTTC.

The rearrangement joins TRBV9 to TRBJ2-1, with 12 bases identical to TRBD2. The CDR3 covers 17 residues. Germline V gene sequence: CDR1 SGDLS, CDR2 YYNGEE. V trimming: 4 bases; J trimming: 4 bases; junction bases outside the gene matches: 9. CDR3 in DNA: TGTGCCAGCAGCCCGATAGCCGGGACTAGCGGGTACAATGAGCAGTTCTTC. Its protein product is CASSPIAGTSGYNEQFF.

The chain links TRBV19 to TRBJ1-1; D is unresolved. This CDR3 is 13 amino acids long. Between the trimmed V and J ends, which lost 1 base and 2 bases, there was a span of 5 bases. Germline lookup yields CDR1 LNHDA and CDR2 SQIVND (reference sequence). This CDR3 reads CASSIATNTEAFF. The CDR3 region has the DNA TGTGCCAGTAGTATAGCGACTAACACTGAAGCTTTCTTT.

This chain links TRBV18 with TRBJ2-3; weak D call: TRBD2 (6 bases). V was pared by 2 bases and J by 2 bases, with 17 bases between. In germline, CDR1 is KGHSH, CDR2 LQKENI. The CDR3 runs 17 residues. As DNA, the CDR3 is TGTGCCAGCTCACCAGTGTCAATTGGGGGACTCACAGATACGCAGTATTTT. It is translated as CASSPVSIGGLTDTQYF.

The rearrangement links TRBV9 to TRBJ1-1, with TRBD1 matching 7 bases. J gave up 2 bases and V 0 bases, and 1 base lay outside the gene matches. The V gene's germline CDR1 is SGDLS and CDR2 YYNGEE. The CDR3 loop spans 14 amino acids. In nucleotides, the CDR3 is TGTGCCAGCAGCGTAGTAGGGGGCAACACTGAAGCTTTCTTT. Translation: CASSVVGGNTEAFF.

The chain has TRBV10-3 and TRBJ2-3; 7 bases are shared with TRBD2. The CDR3 covers 16 residues. V lost 0 bases, J lost 3 bases, and 6 bases stayed unmatched. Germline lookup yields CDR1 ENHRY and CDR2 SYGVKD. The CDR3 nucleotides read TGTGCCATCAGTGAGTCGGGGGGGTTGAAAACAGATACGCAGTATTTT. This translates into CAISESGGLKTDTQYF.

The chain employs TRBV7-2 and TRBJ2-7; possibly TRBD1 for D (6 bases). The CDR3 consists of 15 residues. Germline CDR1 and CDR2: SGHTA and FQGNSA. V lost 3 bases and J 7 bases, leaving 19 bases between the germline ends. CDR3 nucleotide sequence: TGTGCCAGCAGCTTCTCCTGGACAGCGACCTTTGAGCAGTACTTC. Protein sequence: CASSFSWTATFEQYF.

This chain joins TRBV5-6 and TRBJ1-2; TRBD1 matches 7 bases. The germline V gene encodes CDR1 SGHDT and CDR2 YYEEEE. V lost 4 bases and J lost 7; bases outside the gene matches: 16. The CDR3 covers 16 residues. The CDR3 protein is CASSRLPETGRPGYTF. The CDR3 nucleotides read TGTGCCAGCAGCCGATTGCCCGAGACAGGGCGGCCTGGCTACACCTTC. Full variable domain (remainder filled in from reference TRBV5-6 and TRBJ1-2): DAGVTQSPTHLIKTRGQQVTLRCSPKSGHDTVSWYQQALGQGPQFIFQYYEEEERQRGNFPDRFSGHQFPNYSSELNVNALLLGDSALYLCASSRLPETGRPGYTFGSGTRLTVV.

The V call is TRBV7-9, the J call TRBJ2-5; no clear D gene. V lost 7 bases and J lost 5, with 11 bases in between. There are 12 residues in the CDR3. CDR1 and CDR2 from the germline V gene are SEHNR and FQNEAQ (reference sequence). The CDR3, as DNA: TGTGCCAGCACCACAGAAGTGGAGACCCAGTACTTC. This encodes CASTTEVETQYF.

The CDR3 spells CASSERDRGYEQYF. CDR3 DNA sequence: TGTGCCAGCAGCGAACGGGACAGGGGCTACGAGCAGTACTTC. V is TRBV7-9 and J is TRBJ2-7; 10 bases are shared with TRBD1. The CDR3 extends over 14 amino acids. Germline lookup yields CDR1 SEHNR and CDR2 FQNEAQ (reference sequence). The J segment lost 3 bases and the V segment lost 5 bases, leaving 4 bases of the junction unmatched. The full variable domain, with the rest looked up from reference TRBV7-9 and TRBJ2-7, is DTGVSQNPRHKITKRGQNVTFRCDPISEHNRLYWYRQTLGQGPEFLTYFQNEAQLEKSRLLSDRFSAERPKGSFSTLEIQRTEQGDSAMYLCASSERDRGYEQYFGPGTRLTVT.

The chain recombines TRBV7-9 with TRBJ1-2, with a tentative D call TRBD1 (5 bases). Deletions cut 5 bases from V and 8 bases from J, with 15 bases between. The length of the CDR3 is 13 residues. Germline lookup yields CDR1 SEHNR and CDR2 FQNEAQ (reference sequence). This chain's CDR3 is CASSATDFKGYTF. The CDR3 coding sequence is TGTGCCAGCAGCGCGACAGATTTTAAGGGCTACACCTTC.

This clone was counted only a few times. The chain has TRBV7-2 and TRBJ1-2, with 7 positions matching TRBD1. The CDR3 runs to 16 residues. Germline V gives CDR1 SGHTA, CDR2 FQGNSA. The ends lost 6 bases at V and 3 bases at J; junction bases unmatched: 13. DNA for the CDR3: TGTGCCAGCAGGCGGGACAGAACCACCTACGACTATGGCTACACCTTC. It codes for CASRRDRTTYDYGYTF.

This sequence joins TRBV21-1 and TRBJ1-3; the table's D call TRBD1 went unverified against the DNA. TRBV21-1 is deemed a pseudogene. CDR3 length equals 14 residues. CDR3 bases: TGTGCCAGCAGTCGGACAGGGACCGGAAACACCATATATTTT. Its translation: CASSRTGTGNTIYF.

CDR3 amino acids: CASSADLGATGELFF. In DNA form, the CDR3 reads TGCGCCAGCAGCGCAGACCTAGGGGCCACCGGGGAGCTGTTTTTT. V usage is TRBV5-1 and J usage is TRBJ2-2; D may be TRBD1 (5 bases). CDR3 size: 15 residues. Trimming removed 4 bases from V and 4 bases from J, with 14 bases in between. The germline CDR1 and CDR2 sequences are SGHRS and YFSETQ.

The chain uses TRBV9 and TRBJ1-4; 10 bases are a match to TRBD1. CDR1 is SGDLS, CDR2 YYNGEE, per germline. The CDR3 has 14 amino acids. The junction had 5 bases not matched to a gene; V was cut back by 4 bases and J by 8 bases. The CDR3 is CASSRDRGEEKLFF. Here the CDR3 DNA reads TGTGCCAGCAGCCGGGACAGGGGAGAGGAAAAACTGTTTTTT.

V is TRBV5-5 and J is TRBJ2-3; 8 bases agree with TRBD2. Germline V gene sequence: CDR1 SGHKS, CDR2 YYEKEE (reference sequence). The CDR3 consists of 15 residues. Trimming removed 0 bases from V and 1 base from J; junction bases left unmatched: 1. The CDR3, as DNA: TGTGCCAGCAGCTTGGGGGGACTAGGCACAGATACGCAGTATTTT. This translates into CASSLGGLGTDTQYF.